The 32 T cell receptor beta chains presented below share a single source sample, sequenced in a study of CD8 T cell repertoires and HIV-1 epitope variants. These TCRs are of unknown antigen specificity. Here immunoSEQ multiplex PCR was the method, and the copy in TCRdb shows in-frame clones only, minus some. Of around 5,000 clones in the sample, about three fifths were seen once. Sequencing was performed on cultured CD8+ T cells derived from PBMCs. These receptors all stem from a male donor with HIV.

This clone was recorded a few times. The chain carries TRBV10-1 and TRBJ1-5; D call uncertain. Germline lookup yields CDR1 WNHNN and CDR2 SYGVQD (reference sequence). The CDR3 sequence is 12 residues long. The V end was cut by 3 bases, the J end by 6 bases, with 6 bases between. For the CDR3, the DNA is TGCGCCAGCAGTGATCTGGGTCAGCCCCAGCATTTT. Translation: CASSDLGQPQHF.

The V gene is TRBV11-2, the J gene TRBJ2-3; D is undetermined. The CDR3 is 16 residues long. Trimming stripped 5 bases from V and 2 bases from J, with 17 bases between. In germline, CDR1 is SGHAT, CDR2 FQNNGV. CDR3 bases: TGTGCCAGCAGCACATCCGTGGCGTCAGCCACAGATACGCAGTATTTT. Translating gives CASSTSVASATDTQYF.

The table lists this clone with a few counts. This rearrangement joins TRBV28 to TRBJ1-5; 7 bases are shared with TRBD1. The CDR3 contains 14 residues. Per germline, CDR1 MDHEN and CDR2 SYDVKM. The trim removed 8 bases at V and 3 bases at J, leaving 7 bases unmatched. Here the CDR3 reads CASSGTANNQPQHF. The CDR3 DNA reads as TGTGCCAGCTCTGGGACAGCGAACAATCAGCCCCAGCATTTT.

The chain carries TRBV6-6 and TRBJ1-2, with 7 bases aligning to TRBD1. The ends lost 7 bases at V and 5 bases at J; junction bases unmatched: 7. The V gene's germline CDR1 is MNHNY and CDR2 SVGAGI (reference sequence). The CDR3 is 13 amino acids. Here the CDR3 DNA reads TGTGCCAGCACCTTCTGGACAGGTTATGGCTACACCTTC. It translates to CASTFWTGYGYTF.

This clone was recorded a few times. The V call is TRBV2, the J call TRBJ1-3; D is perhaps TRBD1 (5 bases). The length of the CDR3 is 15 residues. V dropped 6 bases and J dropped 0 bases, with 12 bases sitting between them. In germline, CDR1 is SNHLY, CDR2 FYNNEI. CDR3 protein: CASRLTAGSGNTIYF. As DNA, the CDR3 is TGTGCCAGCAGACTGACAGCCGGCTCTGGAAACACCATATATTTT. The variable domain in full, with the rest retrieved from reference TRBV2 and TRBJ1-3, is EPEVTQTPSHQVTQMGQEVILRCVPISNHLYFYWYRQILGQKVEFLVSFYNNEISEKSEIFDDQFSVERPDGSNFTLKIRSTKLEDSAMYFCASRLTAGSGNTIYFGEGSWLTVV.

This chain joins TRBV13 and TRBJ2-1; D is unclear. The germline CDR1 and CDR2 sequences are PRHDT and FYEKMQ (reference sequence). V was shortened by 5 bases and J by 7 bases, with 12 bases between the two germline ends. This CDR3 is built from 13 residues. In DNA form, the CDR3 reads TGTGCCAGCAGCCCCCCCCTAATAAATGAGCAGTTCTTC. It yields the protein CASSPPLINEQFF.

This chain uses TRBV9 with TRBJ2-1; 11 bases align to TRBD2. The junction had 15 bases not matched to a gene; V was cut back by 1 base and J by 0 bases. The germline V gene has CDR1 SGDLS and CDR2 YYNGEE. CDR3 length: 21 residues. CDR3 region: CASSVPLGASGGPSSYNEQFF. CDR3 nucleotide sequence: TGTGCCAGCAGCGTACCTTTAGGGGCTAGCGGGGGGCCGAGCTCCTACAATGAGCAGTTCTTC.

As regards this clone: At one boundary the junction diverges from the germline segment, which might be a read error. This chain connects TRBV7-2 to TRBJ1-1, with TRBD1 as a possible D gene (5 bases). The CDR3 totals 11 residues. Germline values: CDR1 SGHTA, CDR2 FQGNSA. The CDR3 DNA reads TGTGCCGGCAGGGAGAACGGACAAGCTTTCTTT. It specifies CAGRENGQAFF. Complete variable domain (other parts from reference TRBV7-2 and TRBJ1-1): GAGVSQSPSNKVTEKGKDVELRCDPISGHTALYWYRQSLGQGLEFLIYFQGNSAPDKSGLPSDRFSAERTGGSVSTLTIQRTQQEDSAVYLCAGRENGQAFFGQGTRLTVV.

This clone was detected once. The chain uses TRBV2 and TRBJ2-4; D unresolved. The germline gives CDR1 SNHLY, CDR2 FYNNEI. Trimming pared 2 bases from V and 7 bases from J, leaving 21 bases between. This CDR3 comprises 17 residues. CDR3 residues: CASSEFMADGRANIQYF. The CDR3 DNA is TGTGCCAGCAGTGAATTCATGGCGGATGGACGGGCCAACATTCAGTACTTC.

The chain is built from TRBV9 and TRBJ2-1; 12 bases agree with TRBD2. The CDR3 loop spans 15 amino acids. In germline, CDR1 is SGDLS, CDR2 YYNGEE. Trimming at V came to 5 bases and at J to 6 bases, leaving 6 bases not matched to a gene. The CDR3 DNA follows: TGTGCCAGCAGAGAGACTAGCGGGAGTGCCAATGAGCAGTTCTTC. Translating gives CASRETSGSANEQFF.

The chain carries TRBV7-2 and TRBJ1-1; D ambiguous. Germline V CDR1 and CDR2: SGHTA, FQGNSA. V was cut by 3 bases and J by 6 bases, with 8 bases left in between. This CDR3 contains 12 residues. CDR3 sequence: CASSLGNPEAFF. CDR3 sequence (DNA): TGTGCCAGCAGCTTGGGTAACCCTGAAGCTTTCTTT.

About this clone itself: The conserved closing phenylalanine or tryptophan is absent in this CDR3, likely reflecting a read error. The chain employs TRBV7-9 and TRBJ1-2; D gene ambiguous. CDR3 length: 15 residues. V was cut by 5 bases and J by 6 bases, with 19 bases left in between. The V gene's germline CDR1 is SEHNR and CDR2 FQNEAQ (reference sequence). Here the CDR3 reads CASSINWEGLDGYTL. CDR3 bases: TGTGCCAGCAGCATAAACTGGGAAGGCCTCGATGGCTACACCCTC.

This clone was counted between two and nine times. CDR3 sequence reads: CASSVLAGSYEQYF. The CDR3 DNA follows: TGTGCCAGCAGTGTACTAGCGGGATCGTACGAGCAGTACTTC. V gene TRBV2 combines with J gene TRBJ2-7, with 10 bases that match TRBD2. The length of the CDR3 is 14 residues. CDR1 and CDR2 (germline): SNHLY, FYNNEI. V trimming: 4 bases; J trimming: 4 bases; junction bases outside the gene matches: 4.

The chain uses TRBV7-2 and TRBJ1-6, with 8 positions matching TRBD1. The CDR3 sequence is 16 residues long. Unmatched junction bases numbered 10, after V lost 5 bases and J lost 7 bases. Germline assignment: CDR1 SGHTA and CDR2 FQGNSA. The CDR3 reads CASSLTTDRGNSPLHF. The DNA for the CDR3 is TGTGCCAGCAGCCTAACGACCGACAGGGGAAATTCACCCCTCCACTTT.

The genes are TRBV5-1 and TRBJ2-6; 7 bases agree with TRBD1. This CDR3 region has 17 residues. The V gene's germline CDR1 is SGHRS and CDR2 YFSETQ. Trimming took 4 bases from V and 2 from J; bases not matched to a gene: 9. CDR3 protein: CASSHSSDRAGANVLTF. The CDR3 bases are TGCGCCAGCAGCCACTCATCCGACAGGGCTGGGGCCAACGTCCTGACTTTC. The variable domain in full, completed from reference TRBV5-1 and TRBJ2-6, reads KAGVTQTPRYLIKTRGQQVTLSCSPISGHRSVSWYQQTPGQGLQFLFEYFSETQRNKGNFPGRFSGRQFSNSRSEMNVSTLELGDSALYLCASSHSSDRAGANVLTFGAGSRLTVL.

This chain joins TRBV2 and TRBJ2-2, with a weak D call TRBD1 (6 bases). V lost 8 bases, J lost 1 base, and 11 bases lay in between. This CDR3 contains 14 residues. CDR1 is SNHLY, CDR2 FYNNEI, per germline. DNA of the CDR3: TGTGCCAGCTTGGGGGCCCTGAACACCGGGGAGCTGTTTTTT. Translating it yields CASLGALNTGELFF.

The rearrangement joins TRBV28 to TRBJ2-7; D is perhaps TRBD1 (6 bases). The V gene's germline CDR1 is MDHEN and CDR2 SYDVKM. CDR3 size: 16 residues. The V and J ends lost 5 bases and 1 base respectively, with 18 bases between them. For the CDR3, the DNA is TGTGCCAGCAGTCCCCTACCAGGGGTGGCTTCCTACGAGCAGTACTTC. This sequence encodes CASSPLPGVASYEQYF. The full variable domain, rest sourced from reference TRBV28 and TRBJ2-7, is DVKVTQSSRYLVKRTGEKVFLECVQDMDHENMFWYRQDPGLGLRLIYFSYDVKMKEKGDIPEGYSVSREKKERFSLILESASTNQTSMYLCASSPLPGVASYEQYFGPGTRLTVT.

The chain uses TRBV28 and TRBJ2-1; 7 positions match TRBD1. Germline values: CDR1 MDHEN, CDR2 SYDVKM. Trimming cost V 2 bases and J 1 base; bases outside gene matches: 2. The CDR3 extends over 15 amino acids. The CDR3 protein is CASSLIRGSYNEQFF. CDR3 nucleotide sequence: TGTGCCAGCAGTTTAATCAGGGGGTCCTACAATGAGCAGTTCTTC.

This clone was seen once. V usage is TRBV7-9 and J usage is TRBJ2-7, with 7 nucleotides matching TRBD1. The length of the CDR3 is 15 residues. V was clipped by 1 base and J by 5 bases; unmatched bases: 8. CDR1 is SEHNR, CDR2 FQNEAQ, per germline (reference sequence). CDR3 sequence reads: CASSLGTGLGDEQYF. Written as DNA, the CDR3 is TGTGCCAGCAGCTTAGGGACAGGCTTAGGCGACGAGCAGTACTTC.

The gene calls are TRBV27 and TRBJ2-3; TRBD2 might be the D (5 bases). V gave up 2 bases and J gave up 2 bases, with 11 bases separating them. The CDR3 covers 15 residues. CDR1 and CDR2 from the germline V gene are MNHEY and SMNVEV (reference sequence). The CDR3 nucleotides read TGTGCCAGCAGTTTAGAGGAGGCGGACACAGATACGCAGTATTTT. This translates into CASSLEEADTDTQYF.

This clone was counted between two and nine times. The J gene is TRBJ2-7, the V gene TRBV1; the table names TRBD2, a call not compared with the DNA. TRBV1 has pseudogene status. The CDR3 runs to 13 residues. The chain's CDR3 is CTSSHSLRYEQYF. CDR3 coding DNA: TGCACCAGCAGCCATTCTCTGCGGTACGAGCAGTACTTC.

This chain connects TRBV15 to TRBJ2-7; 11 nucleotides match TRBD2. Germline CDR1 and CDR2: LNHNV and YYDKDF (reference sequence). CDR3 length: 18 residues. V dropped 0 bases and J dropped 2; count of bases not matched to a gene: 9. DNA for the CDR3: TGTGCCACCAGCAGAGATCTCGCCCTAGCGGGAGGCACCTACGAGCAGTACTTC. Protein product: CATSRDLALAGGTYEQYF.

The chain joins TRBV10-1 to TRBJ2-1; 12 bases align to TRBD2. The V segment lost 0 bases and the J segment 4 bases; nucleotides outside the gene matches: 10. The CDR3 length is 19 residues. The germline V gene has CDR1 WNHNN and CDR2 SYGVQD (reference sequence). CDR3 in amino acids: CASSESIRLAGVEYNEQFF. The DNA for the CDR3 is TGCGCCAGCAGTGAGTCTATCCGACTAGCGGGAGTGGAATACAATGAGCAGTTCTTC.

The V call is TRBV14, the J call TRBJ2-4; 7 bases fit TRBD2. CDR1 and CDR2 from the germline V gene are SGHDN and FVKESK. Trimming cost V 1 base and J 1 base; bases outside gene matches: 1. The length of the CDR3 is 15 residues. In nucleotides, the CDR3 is TGTGCCAGCAGCCAAGTCGGGGGGGCCAAAAACATTCAGTACTTC. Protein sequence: CASSQVGGAKNIQYF. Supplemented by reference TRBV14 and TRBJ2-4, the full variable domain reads EAGVTQFPSHSVIEKGQTVTLRCDPISGHDNLYWYRRVMGKEIKFLLHFVKESKQDESGMPNNRFLAERTGGTYSTLKVQPAELEDSGVYFCASSQVGGAKNIQYFGAGTRLSVL.

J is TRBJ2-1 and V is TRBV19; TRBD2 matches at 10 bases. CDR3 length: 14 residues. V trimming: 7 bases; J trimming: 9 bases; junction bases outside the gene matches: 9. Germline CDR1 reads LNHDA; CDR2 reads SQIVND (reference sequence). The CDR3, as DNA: TGTGCCAGTACCCCACCGGGACTAGCGCCTGAGCAGTTCTTC. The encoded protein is CASTPPGLAPEQFF. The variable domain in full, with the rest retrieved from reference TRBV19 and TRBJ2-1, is DGGITQSPKYLFRKEGQNVTLSCEQNLNHDAMYWYRQDPGQGLRLIYYSQIVNDFQKGDIAEGYSVSREKKESFPLTVTSAQKNPTAFYLCASTPPGLAPEQFFGPGTRLTVL.

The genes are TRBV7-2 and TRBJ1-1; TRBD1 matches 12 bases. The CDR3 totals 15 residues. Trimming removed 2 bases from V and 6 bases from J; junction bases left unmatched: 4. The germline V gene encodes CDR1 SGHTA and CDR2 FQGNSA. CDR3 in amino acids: CASSLWDRGRPEAFF. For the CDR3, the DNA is TGTGCCAGCAGCTTATGGGACAGGGGGCGACCTGAAGCTTTCTTT.

In nucleotides, the CDR3 is TGTGCCAGCAGCTTACGAGCGGGCGAGCAGTACTTC. The encoded protein is CASSLRAGEQYF. The J gene is TRBJ2-7, the V gene TRBV11-1; D perhaps matches TRBD2 (6 bases). The V end lost 2 bases, the J end lost 6 bases, and 8 bases lay between the germline ends. CDR3 length: 12 residues. The germline V gene encodes CDR1 SGHAT and CDR2 FQDESV (reference sequence).

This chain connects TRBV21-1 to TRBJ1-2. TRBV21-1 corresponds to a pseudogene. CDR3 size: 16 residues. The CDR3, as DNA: TGTGCCAGCAGCAAAGCCCCGGGTGAAGTTCCGAATGGCTACACCTTC. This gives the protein CASSKAPGEVPNGYTF.

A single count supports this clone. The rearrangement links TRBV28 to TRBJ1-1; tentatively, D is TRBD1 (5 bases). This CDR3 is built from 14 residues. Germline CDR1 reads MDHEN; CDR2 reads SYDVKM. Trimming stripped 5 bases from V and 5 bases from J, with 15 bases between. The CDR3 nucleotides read TGTGCCAGCAGTCCGGGGGAAGGAAGGACTGAAGCTTTCTTT. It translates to CASSPGEGRTEAFF. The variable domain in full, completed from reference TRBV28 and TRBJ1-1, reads DVKVTQSSRYLVKRTGEKVFLECVQDMDHENMFWYRQDPGLGLRLIYFSYDVKMKEKGDIPEGYSVSREKKERFSLILESASTNQTSMYLCASSPGEGRTEAFFGQGTRLTVV.

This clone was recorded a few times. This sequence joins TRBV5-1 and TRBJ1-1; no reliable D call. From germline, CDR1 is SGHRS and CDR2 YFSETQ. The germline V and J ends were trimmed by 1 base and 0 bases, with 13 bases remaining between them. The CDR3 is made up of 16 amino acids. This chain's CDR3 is CASSLIPPTLNTEAFF. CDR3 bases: TGCGCCAGCAGCTTGATCCCGCCCACCTTGAACACTGAAGCTTTCTTT.

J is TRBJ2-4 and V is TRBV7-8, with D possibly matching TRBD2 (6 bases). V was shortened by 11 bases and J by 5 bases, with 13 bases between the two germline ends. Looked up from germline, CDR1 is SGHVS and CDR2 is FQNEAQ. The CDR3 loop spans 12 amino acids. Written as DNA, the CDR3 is TGTGCCTTGGGGGAGGACCAAAACATTCAGTACTTC. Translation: CALGEDQNIQYF.

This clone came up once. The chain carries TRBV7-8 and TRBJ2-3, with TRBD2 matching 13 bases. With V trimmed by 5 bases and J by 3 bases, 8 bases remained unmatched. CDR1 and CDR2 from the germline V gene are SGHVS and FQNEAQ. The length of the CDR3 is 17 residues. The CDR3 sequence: CASSHRTSGSGTDTQYF. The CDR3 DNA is TGTGCCAGCAGCCACCGGACTAGCGGGAGTGGGACAGATACGCAGTATTTT.